Following are 10 T cell receptor beta chains from one sample sequenced in a study of Ad26.COV2.S vaccination and SARS-CoV-2 variants. Sample treatment: around 19 received Ad26.COV2.S at low or high dose, single or two shots; five or six received placebo; per-sample allocation not given. Each sample was drawn 63 days after the first injection (of vaccine or placebo). Generated by immunoSEQ multiplex PCR, the TCRdb table keeps only in-frame clones and is missing some. The sample has 250,000 or so clones, around 88% seen once. Sample: peripheral blood, taken in a trial of Ad26.COV2.S vaccine versus placebo. The receptors originated from a person between 18 and 65 years old who received the Ad26.COV2.S COVID-19 vaccine or a placebo.

Comment on this clone: In the same sample, other DNA sequences code for this CDR3. The J gene is TRBJ1-5, the V gene TRBV7-9; 7 nucleotides line up with TRBD1. The germline V gene encodes CDR1 SEHNR and CDR2 FQNEAQ (reference sequence). The V gene end was trimmed by 6 bases and the J gene end by 2 bases; junction bases not matched to a gene: 7. The CDR3 spans 15 residues. CDR3 amino acids: CASRLTGSGNQPQHF. CDR3 nucleotide sequence: TGTGCCAGCAGATTGACAGGGTCGGGCAATCAGCCCCAGCATTTT.

This clone was observed a few times. The chain combines TRBV12-3 or TRBV12-4 with TRBJ1-5; TRBD1 might be the D (5 bases). CDR3 length: 11 amino acids. Trimming cost V 3 bases and J 11 bases, with 8 bases left between them. The CDR3 region has the DNA TGTGCCAGCAGTTTGGGAGGGGCCCAGCATTTT. Amino acid sequence: CASSLGGAQHF.

The rearrangement links TRBV7-2 to TRBJ1-1; 9 nucleotides agree with TRBD1. The CDR3 totals 16 residues. Germline CDR1 is SGHTA and CDR2 is FQGNSA. V lost 5 bases and J lost 2; bases outside the gene matches: 9. The CDR3 DNA reads TGTGCCAGCAGCCCTAGCCGGACAGGGGTTAACACTGAAGCTTTCTTT. Translated, it gives CASSPSRTGVNTEAFF.

This clone occurred once. The rearrangement links TRBV10-2 to TRBJ2-7; the match to TRBD1 covers 9 bases. CDR1 is WSHSY and CDR2 is SAAADI in the germline V gene. Trimming cost V 0 bases and J 3 bases; bases outside gene matches: 3. The CDR3 spans 15 residues. CDR3 region: CASSESGTGIYEQYF. The CDR3 region has the DNA TGCGCCAGCAGTGAGTCTGGGACAGGGATCTACGAGCAGTACTTC.

This clone has just one count. The genes are TRBV29-1 and TRBJ1-1; TRBD1 matches at 7 bases. The CDR3 covers 12 residues. Looked up from germline, CDR1 is SQVTM and CDR2 is ANQGSEA. With 6 bases clipped from V and 4 bases from J, the junction kept 5 bases outside the gene matches. DNA for the CDR3: TGCAGCGTGGGGGACAGCTCCACTGAAGCTTTCTTT. It is translated as CSVGDSSTEAFF.

The CDR3 bases are TGCGCCAGCGAGCCCCGGACAGGGAAGGGGACCGGGGAGCTGTTTTTT. Its translation: CASEPRTGKGTGELFF. The rearrangement uses TRBV5-1 and TRBJ2-2, with 8 bases lining up with TRBD1. There are 16 residues in the CDR3. Germline trimming cut 7 bases from V and 5 bases from J; bases unmatched to any gene: 13. Germline CDR1 is SGHRS and CDR2 is YFSETQ.

The chain uses TRBV5-4 and TRBJ2-5; D may be TRBD1 (8 bases). V shed 4 bases and J shed 5 bases, with 18 bases lying between them. Germline V gives CDR1 SGHNT, CDR2 YYREEE (reference sequence). The CDR3 covers 15 residues. For the CDR3, the DNA is TGTGCCAGCAGCGCCAGACAGGGGAGGGGGGAGACCCAGTACTTC. Translating gives CASSARQGRGETQYF.

The chain employs TRBV18 and TRBJ2-5; D is possibly TRBD1 (5 bases). Trimming stripped 3 bases from V and 3 bases from J, with 11 bases between. The CDR3 spans 14 residues. Germline lookup yields CDR1 KGHSH and CDR2 LQKENI. The CDR3 sequence: CASSPRSREETQYF. Written as DNA, the CDR3 is TGTGCCAGCTCACCCCGCAGCAGGGAAGAGACCCAGTACTTC.

The rearrangement uses TRBV6-5 and TRBJ1-2, with D perhaps matching TRBD1 (5 bases). Trimming removed 4 bases at V and 4 bases at J, with 13 bases between. In germline, CDR1 is MNHEY, CDR2 SVGAGI. This CDR3 has 14 amino acids. The chain's CDR3 is CASSSGTASYGYTF. The CDR3 DNA reads as TGTGCCAGCAGTTCGGGGACGGCTTCCTATGGCTACACCTTC.

The chain employs TRBV19 and TRBJ2-5, with TRBD2 as a possible D gene (5 bases). The germline V gene encodes CDR1 LNHDA and CDR2 SQIVND (reference sequence). The CDR3 runs to 13 residues. Deletions cut 2 bases from V and 5 bases from J, with 9 bases between. The chain's CDR3 is CASSIMRGETQYF. CDR3 coding DNA: TGTGCCAGTAGTATAATGAGAGGGGAGACCCAGTACTTC.